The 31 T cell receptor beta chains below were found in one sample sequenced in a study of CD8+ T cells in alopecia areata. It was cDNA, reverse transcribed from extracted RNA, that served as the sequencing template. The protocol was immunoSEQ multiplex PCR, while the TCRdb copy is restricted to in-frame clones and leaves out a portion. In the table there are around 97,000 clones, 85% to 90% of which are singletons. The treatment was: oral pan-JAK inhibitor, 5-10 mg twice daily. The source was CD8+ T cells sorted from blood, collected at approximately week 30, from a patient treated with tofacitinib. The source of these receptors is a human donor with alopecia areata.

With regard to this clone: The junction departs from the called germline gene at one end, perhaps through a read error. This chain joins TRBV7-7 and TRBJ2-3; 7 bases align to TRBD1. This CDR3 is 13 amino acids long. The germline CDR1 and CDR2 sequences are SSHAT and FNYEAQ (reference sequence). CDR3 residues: CASSPPTGSTQYF. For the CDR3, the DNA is TGTGCTAGCAGCCCTCCGACAGGGTCGACGCAGTATTTT.

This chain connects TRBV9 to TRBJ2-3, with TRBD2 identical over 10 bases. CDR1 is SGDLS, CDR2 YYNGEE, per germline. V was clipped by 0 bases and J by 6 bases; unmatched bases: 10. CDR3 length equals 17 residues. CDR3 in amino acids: CASSVENLAGDSDTQYF. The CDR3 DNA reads TGTGCCAGCAGCGTAGAGAACCTAGCGGGGGATTCGGATACGCAGTATTTT.

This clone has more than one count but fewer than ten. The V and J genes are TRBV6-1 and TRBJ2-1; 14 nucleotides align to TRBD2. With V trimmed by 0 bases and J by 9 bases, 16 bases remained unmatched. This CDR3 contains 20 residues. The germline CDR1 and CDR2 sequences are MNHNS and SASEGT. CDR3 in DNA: TGTGCCAGCAGTGAAGCTAGCGGGACTAGCGGGAGACGATACGGCGGTGAGCAGTTCTTC. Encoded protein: CASSEASGTSGRRYGGEQFF.

As DNA, the CDR3 is TGCGCCAGCAGCCAAGTGAGGGGAGGGGATACGCAGTATTTT. Residues: CASSQVRGGDTQYF. The gene calls are TRBV4-1 and TRBJ2-3, with 7 bases fitting TRBD2. There are 14 residues in the CDR3. CDR1 is MGHRA and CDR2 is YSYEKL in the germline V gene. The ends lost 1 base at V and 6 bases at J; junction bases unmatched: 4.

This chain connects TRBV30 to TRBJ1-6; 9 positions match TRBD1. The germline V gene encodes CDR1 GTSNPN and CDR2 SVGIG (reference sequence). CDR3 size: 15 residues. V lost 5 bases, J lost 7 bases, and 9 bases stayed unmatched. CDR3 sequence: CAWGDREGVNSPLHF. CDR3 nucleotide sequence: TGTGCCTGGGGGGACAGGGAAGGAGTGAATTCACCCCTCCACTTT.

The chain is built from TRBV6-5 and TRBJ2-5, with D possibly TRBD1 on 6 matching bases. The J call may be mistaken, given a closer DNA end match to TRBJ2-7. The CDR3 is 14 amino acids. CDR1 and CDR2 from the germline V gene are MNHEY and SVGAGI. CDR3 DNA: TGTGCCAGCAGTTACGGTACAGGGTGGTACGAGCAGTACTTC. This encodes CASSYGTGWYEQYF.

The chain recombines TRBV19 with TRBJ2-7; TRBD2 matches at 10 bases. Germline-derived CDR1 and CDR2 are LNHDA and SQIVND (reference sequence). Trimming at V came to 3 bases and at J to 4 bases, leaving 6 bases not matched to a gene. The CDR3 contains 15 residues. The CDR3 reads CASSISSSGSYEQYF. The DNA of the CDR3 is TGTGCCAGTAGTATCTCGTCTAGCGGGAGTTACGAGCAGTACTTC. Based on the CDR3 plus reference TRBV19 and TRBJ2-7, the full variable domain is DGGITQSPKYLFRKEGQNVTLSCEQNLNHDAMYWYRQDPGQGLRLIYYSQIVNDFQKGDIAEGYSVSREKKESFPLTVTSAQKNPTAFYLCASSISSSGSYEQYFGPGTRLTVT.

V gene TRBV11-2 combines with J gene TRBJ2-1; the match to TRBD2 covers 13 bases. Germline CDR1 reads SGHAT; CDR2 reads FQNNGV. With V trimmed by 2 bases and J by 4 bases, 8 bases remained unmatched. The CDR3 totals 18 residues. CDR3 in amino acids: CASSLWTSGSQDYNEQFF. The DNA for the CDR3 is TGTGCCAGCAGCTTATGGACTAGCGGGAGTCAGGATTACAATGAGCAGTTCTTC.

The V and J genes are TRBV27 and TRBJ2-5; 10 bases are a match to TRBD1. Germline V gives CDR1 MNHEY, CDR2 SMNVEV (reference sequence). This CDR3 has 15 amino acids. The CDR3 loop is CSCSSLTGGYETQYF. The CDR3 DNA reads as TGTTCCTGCAGTTCCCTGACAGGGGGCTATGAGACCCAGTACTTC.

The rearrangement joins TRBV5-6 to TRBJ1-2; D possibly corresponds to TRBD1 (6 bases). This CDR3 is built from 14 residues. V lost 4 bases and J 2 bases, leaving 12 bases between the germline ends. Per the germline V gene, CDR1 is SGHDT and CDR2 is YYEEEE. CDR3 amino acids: CASSPGTTNYGYTF. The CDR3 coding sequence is TGTGCCAGCAGCCCGGGGACAACGAACTATGGCTACACCTTC.

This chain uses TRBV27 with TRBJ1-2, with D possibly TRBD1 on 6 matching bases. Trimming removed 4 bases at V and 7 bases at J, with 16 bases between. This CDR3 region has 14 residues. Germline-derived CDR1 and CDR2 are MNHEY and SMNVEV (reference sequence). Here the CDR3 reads CASSSQTGKGGYTF. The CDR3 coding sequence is TGTGCCAGCAGTTCCCAAACAGGGAAGGGTGGCTACACCTTC.

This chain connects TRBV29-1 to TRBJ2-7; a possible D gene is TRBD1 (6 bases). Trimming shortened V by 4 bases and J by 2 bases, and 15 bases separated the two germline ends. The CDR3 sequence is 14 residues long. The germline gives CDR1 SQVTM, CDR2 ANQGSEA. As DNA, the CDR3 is TGCAGCGTTGGGGATCGGACAGCGGCCTACGAGCAGTACTTC. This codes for CSVGDRTAAYEQYF.

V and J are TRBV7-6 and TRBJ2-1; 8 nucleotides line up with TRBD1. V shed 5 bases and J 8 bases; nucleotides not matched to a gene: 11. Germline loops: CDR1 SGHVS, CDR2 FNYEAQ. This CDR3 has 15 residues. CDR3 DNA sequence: TGTGCCAGCAGCCACCGGGACAGGAACTCCTATGAGCAGTTCTTC. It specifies CASSHRDRNSYEQFF. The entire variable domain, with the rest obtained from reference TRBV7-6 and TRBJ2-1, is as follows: GAGVSQSPRYKVTKRGQDVALRCDPISGHVSLYWYRQALGQGPEFLTYFNYEAQQDKSGLPNDRFSAERPEGSISTLTIQRTEQRDSAMYRCASSHRDRNSYEQFFGPGTRLTVL.

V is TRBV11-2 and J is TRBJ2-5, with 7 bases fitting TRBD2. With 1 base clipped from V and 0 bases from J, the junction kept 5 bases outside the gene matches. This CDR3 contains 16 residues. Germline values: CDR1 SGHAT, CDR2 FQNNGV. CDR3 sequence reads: CASSLVQGTNQETQYF. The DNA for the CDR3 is TGTGCCAGCAGCTTAGTCCAAGGGACTAACCAAGAGACCCAGTACTTC.

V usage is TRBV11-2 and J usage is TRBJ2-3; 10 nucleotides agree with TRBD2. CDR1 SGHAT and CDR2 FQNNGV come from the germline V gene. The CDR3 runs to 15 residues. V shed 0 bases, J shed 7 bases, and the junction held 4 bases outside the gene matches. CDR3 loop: CASSLEAGGRYTQYF. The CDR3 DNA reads TGTGCCAGCAGCTTAGAAGCGGGGGGGCGTTATACGCAGTATTTT.

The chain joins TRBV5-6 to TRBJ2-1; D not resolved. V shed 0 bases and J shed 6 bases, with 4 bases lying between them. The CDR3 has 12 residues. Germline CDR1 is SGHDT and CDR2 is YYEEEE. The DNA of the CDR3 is TGTGCCAGCAGCTTGGCTAGCAATGAGCAGTTCTTC. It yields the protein CASSLASNEQFF.

The CDR3 nucleotides read TGTGCCAGCAGTGGGGAGGACAGCACCGGGGAGCTGTTTTTT. Protein product: CASSGEDSTGELFF. This chain uses TRBV6-1 with TRBJ2-2, with D tentatively TRBD1 or TRBD2 (6 bases each). CDR1 MNHNS and CDR2 SASEGT come from the germline V gene. This CDR3 comprises 14 residues. V was cut by 4 bases and J by 4 bases, with 10 bases left in between.

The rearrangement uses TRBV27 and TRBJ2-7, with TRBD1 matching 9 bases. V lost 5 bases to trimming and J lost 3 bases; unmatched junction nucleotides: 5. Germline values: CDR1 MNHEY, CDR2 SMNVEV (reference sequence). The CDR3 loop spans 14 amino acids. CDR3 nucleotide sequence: TGTGCCAGCAGTAGGGACAGGGCCTTCTACGAGCAGTACTTC. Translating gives CASSRDRAFYEQYF.

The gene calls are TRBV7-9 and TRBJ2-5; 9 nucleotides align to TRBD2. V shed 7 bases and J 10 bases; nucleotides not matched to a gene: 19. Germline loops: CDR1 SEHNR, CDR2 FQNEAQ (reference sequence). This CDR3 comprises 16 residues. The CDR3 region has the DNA TGTGCCAGCAACAAACCAAGGCTAGCGGGAAAGTTTATCCAGTACTTC. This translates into CASNKPRLAGKFIQYF.

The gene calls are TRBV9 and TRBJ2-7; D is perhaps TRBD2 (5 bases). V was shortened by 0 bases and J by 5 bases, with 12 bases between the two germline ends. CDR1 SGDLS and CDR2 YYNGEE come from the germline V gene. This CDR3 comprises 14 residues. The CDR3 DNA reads TGTGCCAGCAGCGTAGATTTGGGAGAAGACGAGCAGTACTTC. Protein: CASSVDLGEDEQYF.

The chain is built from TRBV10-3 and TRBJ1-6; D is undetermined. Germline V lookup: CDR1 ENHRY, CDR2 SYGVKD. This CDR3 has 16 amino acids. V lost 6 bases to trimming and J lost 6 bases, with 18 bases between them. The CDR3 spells CAISPTDGWPNSPLHF. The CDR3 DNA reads TGTGCCATCAGCCCGACGGACGGGTGGCCTAATTCACCCCTCCACTTT.

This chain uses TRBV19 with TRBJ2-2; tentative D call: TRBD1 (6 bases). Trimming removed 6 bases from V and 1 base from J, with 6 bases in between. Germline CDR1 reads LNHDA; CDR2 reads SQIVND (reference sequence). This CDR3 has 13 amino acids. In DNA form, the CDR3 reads TGTGCCAGTAGGACAGGGAACACCGGGGAGCTGTTTTTT. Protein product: CASRTGNTGELFF.

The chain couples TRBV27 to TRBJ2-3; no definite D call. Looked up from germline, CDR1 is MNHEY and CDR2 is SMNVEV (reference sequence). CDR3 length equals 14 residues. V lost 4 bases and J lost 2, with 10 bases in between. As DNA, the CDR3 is TGTGCCAGCAGTTCGGGCCAGCTCACAGATACGCAGTATTTT. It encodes CASSSGQLTDTQYF.

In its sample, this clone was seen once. CDR3 DNA sequence: TGTGCCAGCAGTTGGGGGACTAGTATTAGCGAGACCCAGTACTTC. Amino acid sequence: CASSWGTSISETQYF. The chain links TRBV27 to TRBJ2-5, with 8 bases identical to TRBD2. Germline V lookup: CDR1 MNHEY, CDR2 SMNVEV (reference sequence). Trimming took 4 bases from V and 5 from J; bases not matched to a gene: 9. The CDR3 extends over 15 amino acids.

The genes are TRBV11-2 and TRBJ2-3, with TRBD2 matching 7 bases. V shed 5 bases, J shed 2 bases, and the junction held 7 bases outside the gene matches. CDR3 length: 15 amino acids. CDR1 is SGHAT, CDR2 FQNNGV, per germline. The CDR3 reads CASSAILAITDTQYF. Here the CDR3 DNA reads TGTGCCAGCAGCGCGATACTAGCGATCACAGATACGCAGTATTTT. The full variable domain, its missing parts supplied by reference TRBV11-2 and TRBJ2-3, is EAGVAQSPRYKIIEKRQSVAFWCNPISGHATLYWYQQILGQGPKLLIQFQNNGVVDDSQLPKDRFSAERLKGVDSTLKIQPAKLEDSAVYLCASSAILAITDTQYFGPGTRLTVL.

CDR3 amino acids: CASSLTGRAIDTQYF. The DNA for the CDR3 is TGTGCCAGCAGCTTGACCGGGAGGGCTATAGATACGCAGTATTTT. The V gene is TRBV7-9, the J gene TRBJ2-3; 8 bases match TRBD2. J was trimmed by 5 bases and V by 3 bases; bases with no gene match: 7. The germline V gene has CDR1 SEHNR and CDR2 FQNEAQ (reference sequence). The CDR3 is 15 residues long.

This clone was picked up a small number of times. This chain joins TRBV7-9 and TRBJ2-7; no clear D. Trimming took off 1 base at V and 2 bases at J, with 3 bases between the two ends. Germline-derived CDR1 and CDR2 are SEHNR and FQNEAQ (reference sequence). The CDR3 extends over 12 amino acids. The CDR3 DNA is TGTGCCAGCAGCTTAGATGCCTACGAGCAGTACTTC. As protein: CASSLDAYEQYF.

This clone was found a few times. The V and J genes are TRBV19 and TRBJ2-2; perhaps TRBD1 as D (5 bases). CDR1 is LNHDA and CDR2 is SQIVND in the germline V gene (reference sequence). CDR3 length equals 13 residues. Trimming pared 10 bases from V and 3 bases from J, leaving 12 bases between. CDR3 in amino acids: CAIKGYDTGELFF. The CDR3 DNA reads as TGTGCCATCAAGGGGTACGACACCGGGGAGCTGTTTTTT.

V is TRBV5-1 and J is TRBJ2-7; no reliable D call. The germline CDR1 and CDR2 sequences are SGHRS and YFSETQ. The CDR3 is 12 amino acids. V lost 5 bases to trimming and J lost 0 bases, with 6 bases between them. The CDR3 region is CASRGPSYEQYF. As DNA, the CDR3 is TGCGCCAGCAGGGGTCCCTCCTACGAGCAGTACTTC.

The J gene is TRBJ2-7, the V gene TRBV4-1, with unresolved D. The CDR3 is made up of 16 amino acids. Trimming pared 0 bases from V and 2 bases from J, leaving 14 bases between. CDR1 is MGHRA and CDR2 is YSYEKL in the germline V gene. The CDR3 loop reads CASSQEAASRTYEQYF. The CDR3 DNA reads TGCGCCAGCAGCCAAGAAGCCGCGTCAAGGACCTACGAGCAGTACTTC.

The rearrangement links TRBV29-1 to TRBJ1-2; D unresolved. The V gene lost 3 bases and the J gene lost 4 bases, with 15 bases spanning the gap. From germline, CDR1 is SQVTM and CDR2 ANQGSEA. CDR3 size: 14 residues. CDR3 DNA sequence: TGCAGCGTTGATGAGGACGCTTCCGCCTATGGCTACACCTTC. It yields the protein CSVDEDASAYGYTF. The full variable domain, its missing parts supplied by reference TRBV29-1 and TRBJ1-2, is SAVISQKPSRDICQRGTSLTIQCQVDSQVTMMFWYRQQPGQSLTLIATANQGSEATYESGFVIDKFPISRPNLTFSTLTVSNMSPEDSSIYLCSVDEDASAYGYTFGSGTRLTVV.